This T cell receptor (beta chain) is from a study of cytomegalovirus exposure and HLA in healthy donors. Background on the study: For the approximately 390 genotyped donors, roughly 80% fell within the Caucasian-associated ancestry cluster. The study, taken as a whole, reports: TCR beta sequences reportedly predicted the HLA-A and HLA-B alleles of most subjects accurately. The classifier reportedly diagnosed cytomegalovirus status with high sensitivity and specificity.

The PCR had 60 Vbeta and 13 Jbeta primers. The table came from immunoSEQ multiplex PCR; TCRdb's copy has only in-frame clones and leaves some out. The repertoire holds some 130,000 clones, with around 74% as singletons. In its sample, this clone was seen once. The antigen is not known. At one of its ends the junction is not consistent with the germline gene, which may arise from a read error. Looked up from germline, CDR1 is SGHNT and CDR2 is YYREEE (reference sequence). The length of the CDR3 is 14 residues. This TCR was sampled from a male donor in good health and CMV-seronegative. Input material: PBMCs. This chain joins TRBV5-4 and TRBJ2-5; 8 bases are a match to TRBD2. The J call could be wrong; TRBJ2-7 is a better fit for the DNA end. CDR3: CASTLNGRVNEQYF. The CDR3 DNA reads TGTGCCAGCACCTTGAACGGGAGGGTCAACGAGCAGTACTTC.